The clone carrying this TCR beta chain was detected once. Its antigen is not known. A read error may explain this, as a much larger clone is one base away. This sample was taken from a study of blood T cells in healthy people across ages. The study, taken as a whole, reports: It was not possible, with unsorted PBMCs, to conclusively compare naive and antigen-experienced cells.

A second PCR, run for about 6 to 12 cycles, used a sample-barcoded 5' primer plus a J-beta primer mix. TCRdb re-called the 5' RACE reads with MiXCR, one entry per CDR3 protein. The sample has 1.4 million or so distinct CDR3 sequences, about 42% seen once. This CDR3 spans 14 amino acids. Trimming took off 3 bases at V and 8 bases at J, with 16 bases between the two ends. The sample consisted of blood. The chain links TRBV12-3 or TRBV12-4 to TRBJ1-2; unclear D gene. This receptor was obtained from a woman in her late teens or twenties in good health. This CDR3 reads CASSLYKSAGGYTF. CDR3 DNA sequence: TGTGCCAGCAGTTTGTACAAATCGGCGGGCGGCTACACCTTC.